The 31 T cell receptor beta chains below were found in one sample sequenced in a study of PD-L1 blockade in urothelial cancer. Time point meaning: peripheral blood 6 weeks after treatment start. Sequencing used immunoSEQ multiplex PCR; TCRdb keeps in-frame clones, though not all of them. The repertoire holds some 40,000 clones, with about 90% as singletons. The sequences come from PBMCs, collected around atezolizumab (anti-PD-L1) treatment. These TCRs come from a man between 65 and 85 years old with urothelial cancer.

The chain couples TRBV6-6 to TRBJ1-6; D remains ambiguous. Between the trimmed V and J ends, which lost 3 bases and 10 bases, there was a span of 7 bases. Germline V gene sequence: CDR1 MNHNY, CDR2 SVGAGI (reference sequence). The CDR3 runs 12 residues. CDR3 loop: CASSYRGSPLHF. The DNA of the CDR3 is TGTGCCAGCAGTTATCGGGGATCACCCCTCCACTTT.

The chain combines TRBV9 with TRBJ2-3, with 7 nucleotides matching TRBD1. CDR1 is SGDLS, CDR2 YYNGEE, per germline. V gave up 4 bases and J gave up 4 bases; unmatched junction bases: 6. This CDR3 contains 14 residues. DNA for the CDR3: TGTGCCAGCAGCACCCGACAGGGCGCAGATACGCAGTATTTT. Residues: CASSTRQGADTQYF.

The J gene is TRBJ2-1, the V gene TRBV7-8; 13 nucleotides match TRBD2. The CDR3 covers 16 residues. V was clipped by 4 bases and J by 9 bases; unmatched bases: 9. In germline, CDR1 is SGHVS, CDR2 FQNEAQ. Written as DNA, the CDR3 is TGTGCCAGCAGCTCAGGACTAGCGGGAGTGTTAGGTGAGCAGTTCTTC. Translation gives CASSSGLAGVLGEQFF.

This chain connects TRBV5-1 to TRBJ2-7, with 10 bases fitting TRBD2. The CDR3 is made up of 14 amino acids. The germline CDR1 and CDR2 sequences are SGHRS and YFSETQ. With V trimmed by 4 bases and J by 4 bases, 5 bases remained unmatched. The CDR3 DNA is TGCGCCAGCAGCCCCAGGACTAGCGGTTACGAGCAGTACTTC. Residues: CASSPRTSGYEQYF. Drawing the rest from reference TRBV5-1 and TRBJ2-7, the complete variable domain is KAGVTQTPRYLIKTRGQQVTLSCSPISGHRSVSWYQQTPGQGLQFLFEYFSETQRNKGNFPGRFSGRQFSNSRSEMNVSTLELGDSALYLCASSPRTSGYEQYFGPGTRLTVT.

This chain joins TRBV7-9 and TRBJ1-2, with D possibly being TRBD1 (6 bases). Germline assignment: CDR1 SEHNR and CDR2 FQNEAQ (reference sequence). This CDR3 region has 17 residues. V lost 5 bases and J 6 bases, leaving 25 bases between the germline ends. Here the CDR3 reads CASSLSGKNRVTDGYTF. The CDR3 bases are TGTGCCAGCAGCCTAAGTGGTAAAAACAGGGTAACGGATGGCTACACCTTC.

This chain links TRBV9 with TRBJ2-7, with D uncertain. Germline V gene lookup returns CDR1 SGDLS and CDR2 YYNGEE. Deletions cut 4 bases from V and 3 bases from J, with 17 bases between. The CDR3 spans 15 residues. CDR3 amino acids: CASSQNPGPGYEQYF. The CDR3 DNA reads TGTGCCAGCAGCCAAAACCCCGGTCCCGGCTACGAGCAGTACTTC.

This rearrangement joins TRBV28 to TRBJ2-1; TRBD2 matches at 9 bases. This CDR3 spans 15 amino acids. The germline V gene has CDR1 MDHEN and CDR2 SYDVKM. V trimming: 8 bases; J trimming: 4 bases; junction bases outside the gene matches: 9. The CDR3 reads CASGKREVGYNEQFF. CDR3 DNA: TGTGCCAGCGGAAAGCGGGAGGTCGGATACAATGAGCAGTTCTTC.

This chain uses TRBV18 with TRBJ1-2; 7 bases agree with TRBD1. Trimming took 6 bases from V and 8 from J; bases not matched to a gene: 9. Germline CDR1 KGHSH, CDR2 LQKENI. The CDR3 length is 13 residues. The CDR3 DNA follows: TGTGCCAGCTCCACCAGGGGGGCATGGGGCTACACCTTC. Amino acid sequence: CASSTRGAWGYTF. The complete variable domain, with remaining parts taken from reference TRBV18 and TRBJ1-2, reads NAGVMQNPRHLVRRRGQEARLRCSPMKGHSHVYWYRQLPEEGLKFMVYLQKENIIDESGMPKERFSAEFPKEGPSILRIQQVVRGDSAAYFCASSTRGAWGYTFGSGTRLTVV.

The chain uses TRBV27 and TRBJ2-6; no firm D call. V shed 6 bases and J shed 2 bases, with 11 bases lying between them. The CDR3 runs 15 residues. Germline V CDR1 and CDR2: MNHEY, SMNVEV (reference sequence). CDR3 nucleotide sequence: TGTGCCAGCAGCCTGACAAATACTGGGGCCAACGTCCTGACTTTC. Protein product: CASSLTNTGANVLTF.

The gene calls are TRBV28 and TRBJ2-1, with 12 positions matching TRBD2. The germline CDR1 and CDR2 sequences are MDHEN and SYDVKM. This CDR3 has 15 residues. V trimming: 6 bases; J trimming: 4 bases; junction bases outside the gene matches: 4. CDR3 coding DNA: TGTGCCAGCAGCAGTCTAGCGGGAGGGTACAATGAGCAGTTCTTC. It translates to CASSSLAGGYNEQFF.

This clone has just a few counts. The genes are TRBV9 and TRBJ2-7, with 8 bases that match TRBD2. V trimming: 4 bases; J trimming: 3 bases; junction bases outside the gene matches: 9. The V gene's germline CDR1 is SGDLS and CDR2 YYNGEE. The CDR3 is 15 residues long. CDR3: CASSRGAGELYEQYF. CDR3 DNA: TGTGCCAGCAGCAGGGGAGCGGGAGAGCTCTACGAGCAGTACTTC.

The rearrangement joins TRBV29-1 to TRBJ1-5; 7 nucleotides match TRBD1. This CDR3 is 14 amino acids long. The germline gives CDR1 SQVTM, CDR2 ANQGSEA. The trim removed 4 bases at V and 4 bases at J, leaving 7 bases unmatched. CDR3 loop: CSVGWGQRNQPQHF. The CDR3 region has the DNA TGCAGCGTTGGTTGGGGACAGAGGAATCAGCCCCAGCATTTT.

This clone is a singleton in its sample. The chain combines TRBV4-1 with TRBJ2-3; the D gene is possibly TRBD2 (6 bases). The CDR3 has 17 residues. The V gene's germline CDR1 is MGHRA and CDR2 YSYEKL. Trimming removed 4 bases from V and 6 bases from J, with 23 bases in between. Here the CDR3 reads CASSPLAGTRPRDTQYF. CDR3 DNA sequence: TGCGCCAGCAGCCCCCTCGCAGGGACTCGTCCGCGGGATACGCAGTATTTT.

The chain combines TRBV14 with TRBJ2-5, with D perhaps matching TRBD2 (6 bases). The V gene's germline CDR1 is SGHDN and CDR2 FVKESK. This CDR3 region has 15 residues. V lost 0 bases and J 5 bases, leaving 13 bases between the germline ends. The CDR3 sequence is CASSQEGGYGETQYF. The CDR3 DNA reads as TGTGCCAGCAGCCAAGAAGGAGGGTATGGGGAGACCCAGTACTTC. The entire variable domain, with the rest obtained from reference TRBV14 and TRBJ2-5, is as follows: EAGVTQFPSHSVIEKGQTVTLRCDPISGHDNLYWYRRVMGKEIKFLLHFVKESKQDESGMPNNRFLAERTGGTYSTLKVQPAELEDSGVYFCASSQEGGYGETQYFGPGTRLLVL.

The chain has TRBV6-6 and TRBJ2-2; 9 bases align to TRBD1. CDR1 and CDR2 from the germline V gene are MNHNY and SVGAGI (reference sequence). The ends lost 10 bases at V and 9 bases at J; junction bases unmatched: 9. This CDR3 region has 13 residues. The CDR3 sequence is CATLDRGGRELFF. CDR3 coding DNA: TGTGCCACCTTGGACAGGGGCGGGAGGGAGCTGTTTTTT.

This rearrangement joins TRBV27 to TRBJ2-7; 7 bases match TRBD2. There are 14 residues in the CDR3. Germline assignment: CDR1 MNHEY and CDR2 SMNVEV (reference sequence). Germline trimming cut 7 bases from V and 2 bases from J; bases unmatched to any gene: 8. CDR3 sequence: CASKKAGLPYEQYF. The DNA for the CDR3 is TGTGCCAGCAAAAAAGCGGGGCTCCCCTACGAGCAGTACTTC.

This clone was seen only once. This chain connects TRBV6-1 to TRBJ2-7; D is undetermined. CDR1 and CDR2 from the germline V gene are MNHNS and SASEGT. The CDR3 consists of 12 residues. Trimming stripped 4 bases from V and 5 bases from J, with 9 bases between. The CDR3: CASSGALNEQYF. CDR3 nucleotide sequence: TGTGCCAGCAGTGGGGCTCTGAACGAGCAGTACTTC.

The genes are TRBV4-2 and TRBJ1-2, with 7 positions matching TRBD1. CDR1 and CDR2 (germline): LGHNA, YNFKEQ. The ends lost 0 bases at V and 7 bases at J; junction bases unmatched: 11. This CDR3 has 16 residues. As DNA, the CDR3 is TGTGCCAGCAGCCAAGAAATAAGGACAGGTAGGGGTGGCTACACCTTC. This sequence encodes CASSQEIRTGRGGYTF.

This rearrangement joins TRBV5-6 to TRBJ1-5; 9 bases agree with TRBD1. The CDR3 runs 14 residues. Germline V gene sequence: CDR1 SGHDT, CDR2 YYEEEE. The trim removed 6 bases at V and 4 bases at J, leaving 5 bases unmatched. CDR3 amino acids: CASTRTGVNQPQHF. The CDR3 bases are TGTGCCAGCACCAGGACAGGGGTAAATCAGCCCCAGCATTTT.

This chain uses TRBV27 with TRBJ1-2, with TRBD1 matching 8 bases. CDR1 MNHEY and CDR2 SMNVEV come from the germline V gene (reference sequence). CDR3 length: 15 residues. V was pared by 2 bases and J by 1 base, with 3 bases of the junction left unmatched. The CDR3 DNA sequence: TGTGCCAGCAGTTTACAGGGACAGGTTAACTATGGCTACACCTTC. Its protein product is CASSLQGQVNYGYTF.

The rearrangement joins TRBV11-2 to TRBJ1-2; 7 bases agree with TRBD1. The CDR3 spans 17 residues. CDR1 and CDR2 (germline): SGHAT, FQNNGV. The junction had 10 bases not matched to a gene; V was cut back by 1 base and J by 2 bases. CDR3 amino acids: CASSLVVLGQLNYGYTF. In nucleotides, the CDR3 is TGTGCCAGCAGCTTAGTTGTTTTGGGACAGCTAAACTATGGCTACACCTTC.

The rearrangement links TRBV7-3 to TRBJ2-3; TRBD1 might be the D (5 bases). V gave up 3 bases and J gave up 0 bases, with 13 bases separating them. Per germline, CDR1 SGHTA and CDR2 FQGTGA. The CDR3 is 16 residues long. In DNA form, the CDR3 reads TGTGCCAGCAGCTTCCTAGGCAGGGCAAGCACAGATACGCAGTATTTT. Translated: CASSFLGRASTDTQYF.

Concerning this clone: The junction departs from germline at one end; a sequencing error may be responsible. The chain has TRBV5-1 and TRBJ1-6; possible D gene TRBD1, 5 bases. The CDR3 consists of 16 residues. CDR1 is SGHRS, CDR2 YFSETQ, per germline. The CDR3 spells CASRLERGGENSPLHF. The CDR3 DNA sequence: TGCGCCAGCAGGTTGGAGAGGGGCGGGGAGAATTCACCCCTCCACTTT.

This chain joins TRBV28 and TRBJ1-4; D is possibly TRBD1 (6 bases). The V and J ends lost 6 bases and 6 bases respectively, with 14 bases between them. The CDR3 is 14 amino acids. Germline loops: CDR1 MDHEN, CDR2 SYDVKM. The CDR3 DNA follows: TGTGCCAGCAGGATACAGGGCCCTTATGAAAAACTGTTTTTT. Encoded protein: CASRIQGPYEKLFF.

The rearrangement uses TRBV9 and TRBJ2-6; tentatively, D is TRBD2 (6 bases). V was trimmed by 1 base and J by 0 bases, leaving 14 bases between them. This CDR3 is 18 amino acids long. Germline V gives CDR1 SGDLS, CDR2 YYNGEE. The CDR3 loop is CASSVFGGTSSGANVLTF. CDR3 nucleotides: TGTGCCAGCAGCGTATTTGGCGGGACGAGCTCTGGGGCCAACGTCCTGACTTTC.

The CDR3 bases are TGCGCCAGCAGCTTGGCCGGGGAGTACGAGCAGTACTTC. This translates into CASSLAGEYEQYF. The chain has TRBV5-1 and TRBJ2-7; D possibly corresponds to TRBD2 (5 bases). The V gene lost 0 bases and the J gene lost 4 bases, with 8 bases spanning the gap. Germline values: CDR1 SGHRS, CDR2 YFSETQ. CDR3 length: 13 residues.

This rearrangement joins TRBV9 to TRBJ2-7; 9 bases match TRBD2. Germline V gene data show CDR1 as SGDLS and CDR2 as YYNGEE. This CDR3 has 14 amino acids. V trimming: 6 bases; J trimming: 6 bases; junction bases outside the gene matches: 10. The CDR3 bases are TGTGCCAGCAATATTGCGGGAGGGCCGGGCGAGCAGTACTTC. This translates into CASNIAGGPGEQYF.

The chain is built from TRBV12-5 and TRBJ2-7; D possibly corresponds to TRBD1 (5 bases). V dropped 3 bases and J dropped 2 bases, with 8 bases sitting between them. The CDR3 loop spans 13 amino acids. Germline-derived CDR1 and CDR2 are LGHNT and FRNRAP. CDR3: CASGFQGTYEQYF. CDR3 DNA: TGTGCTAGTGGTTTTCAGGGAACCTACGAGCAGTACTTC.

The gene calls are TRBV7-9 and TRBJ2-7; D might be TRBD1 (6 bases). This CDR3 spans 13 amino acids. Germline-derived CDR1 and CDR2 are SEHNR and FQNEAQ (reference sequence). V was shortened by 5 bases and J by 3 bases, with 11 bases between the two germline ends. In nucleotides, the CDR3 is TGTGCCAGCAGCGGAACAGGGTTCTACGAGCAGTACTTC. This encodes CASSGTGFYEQYF.

V and J are TRBV11-2 and TRBJ2-1; 8 bases fit TRBD2. CDR1 SGHAT and CDR2 FQNNGV come from the germline V gene. This CDR3 has 14 amino acids. Trimming cost V 5 bases and J 9 bases; bases outside gene matches: 9. Here the CDR3 reads CASSRGLVGLEQFF. The CDR3 nucleotides read TGTGCCAGCAGCCGGGGACTAGTTGGACTTGAGCAGTTCTTC.

CDR3 DNA: TGTGCCAGCAGCCTTTCTCGGGAGGCCTCCGGGACCCAGTACTTC. It translates to CASSLSREASGTQYF. V usage is TRBV11-1 and J usage is TRBJ2-5; TRBD2 aligns across 7 bases. The CDR3 consists of 15 residues. With 5 bases clipped from V and 7 bases from J, the junction kept 13 bases outside the gene matches. Germline V gene data show CDR1 as SGHAT and CDR2 as FQDESV (reference sequence).